The rows below give T cell receptor beta chains drawn from one sample of a study of T-cell reconstitution after alpha-beta-depleted transplantation in children. Each CDR3 protein gets one entry after TCRdb re-called the PCR reads with MiXCR. The sample includes more than 150,000 distinct CDR3 sequences, about 14% of them seen just once. This specimen consisted of PBMCs from the stem cell graft donor, obtained from the stem cell graft. These receptors came from a human donor who donated a stem cell graft to a child with acute lymphoblastic leukemia. Both conserved end residues are part of each CDR3. The order of the fields is J gene, clone size, D gene, V gene, CDR3 DNA, CDR3 protein. A D gene is named only where the DNA matches it firmly. Rows give clone size only sometimes, using once, few, many, or a class for an expanded clone.

TRBJ2-6	many	.	TRBV5-5	TGTGCCAGCAGCTTGGAGTGGCCGTGGGCCAACGTCCTGACTTTC	CASSLEWPWANVLTF
TRBJ2-2	many	TRBD1	TRBV5-1	TGCGCCAGCAGCTTGGATCGGGACAGCTTCACCGGGGAGCTGTTTTTT	CASSLDRDSFTGELFF
TRBJ2-7	many	.	TRBV5-1	TGCGCCAGCAGCTTGTCTGGGACAACAAGGAACTACGAGCAGTACTTC	CASSLSGTTRNYEQYF
TRBJ2-3	few	TRBD2	TRBV7-9	TGTGCCAGCAGCTTACCAGCGGGAGTCCCAGATACGCAGTATTTT	CASSLPAGVPDTQYF
TRBJ2-1	many	.	TRBV30	TGTGCCTGGAGTGTAAAAGCGGACCCCTACAATGAGCAGTTCTTC	CAWSVKADPYNEQFF
TRBJ2-1	.	.	TRBV5-1	TGCGCCAGCAGCTTGGCGGTTGCAGCCCCCCCGATCTCTGATGAGCAGTTCTTC	CASSLAVAAPPISDEQFF
TRBJ1-1	many	.	TRBV4-2	TGTGCCAGCAGCCAGCCAGGGTCGGGTAACACTGAAGCTTTCTTT	CASSQPGSGNTEAFF
TRBJ2-1	many	TRBD2	TRBV27	TGTGCCAGCATGAATCTAGCGGAGAGAAATGAGCAGTTCTTC	CASMNLAERNEQFF
TRBJ1-5	many	.	TRBV12-3/TRBV12-4	TGTGCCAGCAGCCTGAGGGGGGCCGGCAATCAGCCCCAGCATTTT	CASSLRGAGNQPQHF
TRBJ2-3	many	TRBD2	TRBV12-3/TRBV12-4	TGTGCCAGCAGTCAACGACTAGCGGGAGTGCTTGTGGGCACAGATACGCAGTATTTT	CASSQRLAGVLVGTDTQYF
TRBJ1-4	.	TRBD1	TRBV6-1	TGTGCCAGCAGACCGGGACAGGAGGACATTAATGAAAAACTGTTTTTT	CASRPGQEDINEKLFF
TRBJ2-3	many	.	TRBV5-1	TGCGCCAGCAGCTTGGACTCGGGTACAACCCCCGCGCAGTATTTT	CASSLDSGTTPAQYF
TRBJ2-1	many	TRBD2	TRBV7-2	TGTGCCAGCAGCTTAGGGCTAGCGGGAGGTTTCGGTGAGCAGTTCTTC	CASSLGLAGGFGEQFF
TRBJ1-3	many	.	TRBV20-1	TGCAGTGCTCCAGACTCTGGAAACACCATATATTTT	CSAPDSGNTIYF
TRBJ2-7	many	.	TRBV25-1	TGTGCCAGCAGCGCTCCCCGGGACCTGGGGTTTGGCGAGCAGTACTTC	CASSAPRDLGFGEQYF
TRBJ1-5	.	.	TRBV9	TGTGCCAGCAGCGTGCCAGCCAATCAGCCCCAGCATTTT	CASSVPANQPQHF
TRBJ2-6	few	TRBD2	TRBV20-1	TGCAGTGCTAGAGATTCCGGACTAGCGGGAAGCTCTGGGGCCAACGTCCTGACTTTC	CSARDSGLAGSSGANVLTF
TRBJ1-4	few	TRBD1	TRBV7-9	TGTGCCAGCAGCAGGACAGGGGTTTCTGAAAAACTGTTTTTT	CASSRTGVSEKLFF
TRBJ2-7	many	TRBD2	TRBV4-1	TGCGCCAGCAGCCAAGATCATCTAGCGGACTCCTACGAGCAGTACTTC	CASSQDHLADSYEQYF
TRBJ2-3	many	.	TRBV7-9	TGTGCCAGCAGCTCACTAAAGCATGGGGAAAAGGATACGCAGTATTTT	CASSSLKHGEKDTQYF
TRBJ2-5	few	.	TRBV5-1	TGCGCCAGCAGCTCCCTGCCCCCGCAAGAGACCCAGTACTTC	CASSSLPPQETQYF
TRBJ2-1	.	.	TRBV7-2	TGTGCCAGCAGCCCTTCCTCGGGGCAAGGGGACAATGAGCAGTTCTTC	CASSPSSGQGDNEQFF
TRBJ2-1	.	TRBD2	TRBV20-1	TGCAGTGCTAGTGGGCCCACTAGCGAACGAGCCTACAATGAGCAGTTCTTC	CSASGPTSERAYNEQFF
TRBJ2-1	many	TRBD2	TRBV11-2	TGTGCCAGCAGCTTAGTTCCGGCTAGCGGGAGAGGGGGAGATGAGCAGTTCTTC	CASSLVPASGRGGDEQFF
TRBJ1-1	.	TRBD1	TRBV5-1	TGCGCCAGCAGCTTGGACCACAGGGGGGGGGAAGCTTTCTTT	CASSLDHRGGEAFF
TRBJ1-1	few	TRBD1	TRBV20-1	TGCAGTGCTAGAGGTTGGGACAGGGGCGGCACTGAAGCTTTCTTT	CSARGWDRGGTEAFF
TRBJ1-2	many	.	TRBV7-9	TGTGCCAGCAGTCCTTCACCGGGCACCTATGGCTACACCTTC	CASSPSPGTYGYTF
TRBJ2-5	many	.	TRBV18	TGTGCCAGCTCACGCAGCGGACAAGAGACCCAGTACTTC	CASSRSGQETQYF
TRBJ2-2	many	.	TRBV29-1	TGCAGCGCTAAAGCTAGGACTTACACCGGGGAGCTGTTTTTT	CSAKARTYTGELFF
TRBJ2-5	.	TRBD1	TRBV20-1	TGCAGTGCTGCCCTGGACAGGGAGCAAGAGACCCAGTACTTC	CSAALDREQETQYF
TRBJ2-2	many	TRBD1	TRBV6-5	TGTGCCAGCAGTTGGGGACAGGGAAAGACCGGGGAGCTGTTTTTT	CASSWGQGKTGELFF
TRBJ1-2	many	.	TRBV5-1	TGCGCCAGCAGCACACTGGAAAACTATGGCTACACCTTC	CASSTLENYGYTF
TRBJ1-2	.	TRBD1	TRBV28	TGTGCCAGCCGGACAGGGGAGAACGGCTACACCTTC	CASRTGENGYTF
TRBJ2-5	many	.	TRBV20-1	TGCAGTGCTAGAGATCTCCAGACCCAGTACTTC	CSARDLQTQYF
TRBJ2-7	many	.	TRBV12-3/TRBV12-4	TGTGCCAGCAGTTTCGTCGGCTACGAGCAGTACTTC	CASSFVGYEQYF
TRBJ2-1	.	.	TRBV5-1	TGCGCCAGCAGCAGGGAAGGGTCAGGACAGTTCTTC	CASSREGSGQFF
TRBJ2-5	many	TRBD2	TRBV29-1	TGCAGCGAACTAGCGGGAGAGACCCAGTACTTC	CSELAGETQYF
TRBJ2-3	few	.	TRBV19	TGTGCCAGTAGTCCCCGGGTGGTAGCGGAGGTCAGGACGCAGTATTTT	CASSPRVVAEVRTQYF
TRBJ2-1	many	.	TRBV20-1	TGCAGTGCTAGCGAGCCCTACAATGAGCAGTTCTTC	CSASEPYNEQFF
TRBJ2-1	many	.	TRBV5-1	TGCGCCAGCAGCTTGGAGGCGGGAAGGTACAATGAGCAGTTCTTC	CASSLEAGRYNEQFF
TRBJ2-1	.	TRBD2	TRBV11-2	TGTGCCAGCAGCCCGAACCAGGGACTAGCGGGAGCGGGAGAGCAGTTCTTC	CASSPNQGLAGAGEQFF
TRBJ2-7	many	.	TRBV11-3	TGTGCCAGCAGCGGGAGTAAGGTCCCCTACGAGCAGTACTTC	CASSGSKVPYEQYF
TRBJ1-1	many	.	TRBV5-1	TGCGCCAGCAGCCCCGGGGGGTGGTCCGGGGCTTTCTTT	CASSPGGWSGAFF
TRBJ2-1	many	.	TRBV12-3/TRBV12-4	TGTGCCAGCACTGAAGCTGGCAATGAGCAGTTCTTC	CASTEAGNEQFF
TRBJ2-7	many	.	TRBV10-3	TGTGCCATCAGTGAACCGGACAGCTCCTACGAGCAGTACTTC	CAISEPDSSYEQYF
TRBJ2-1	few	TRBD1	TRBV11-3	TGTGCCAGCAGCCTGGGGACGACAGGGGATGAGCAGTTCTTC	CASSLGTTGDEQFF
TRBJ2-7	few	TRBD1	TRBV3-1	TGTGCCAGCAGCCATTGGGACAGGGGCACCTACGAGCAGTACTTC	CASSHWDRGTYEQYF